A selection of T cell receptor beta chains follows, all from one sample in a study of T cell responses to AZD1222 COVID-19 vaccine. Sequencing used immunoSEQ multiplex PCR; TCRdb keeps in-frame clones, though not all of them. The sample has approximately 150,000 clones; roughly 92% are singletons. This sample comprised peripheral blood, obtained on day 0 of AZD1222 vaccination. The receptors derive from an adult in good health. CDR3s include the opening cysteine and the closing phenylalanine or tryptophan. The D gene is left open where the match is weak. Clone size appears in some rows only: once, few, many, or a class for an expanded clone.

clone_size j_call d_call v_call cdr3_nt cdr3_aa
- TRBJ2-5 - TRBV5-4 TGTGCCAGCAGTTTAGCGGCGGGTCGAGAGACCCAGTACTTC CASSLAAGRETQYF
- TRBJ1-2 - TRBV6-1 TGTGCCAGCAGTGAGGGGGGCTGGTATGGCTACACCTTC CASSEGGWYGYTF
- TRBJ2-5 - TRBV5-8 TGTGCCAGCAGCTTGGGGGTAGTGCAAGAGACCCAGTACTTC CASSLGVVQETQYF
- TRBJ1-3 - TRBV14 TGTGCCAGCAGCCAAGTTAAGGGAGGGTCGGTCGCCGGCAACACCATATATTTT CASSQVKGGSVAGNTIYF
- TRBJ2-5 - TRBV7-7 TGTGCCAGCAGCCGGCGTGGGGGGCCGGGAGAGACCCAGTACTTC CASSRRGGPGETQYF
- TRBJ2-7 - TRBV12-2 TGTGCAAGTCGCTTGACACTAGCGGACTACGAGCAGTACTTC CASRLTLADYEQYF
- TRBJ2-1 - TRBV7-3 TGTGCCAGCAGCTTAACCAGGATCCCCTACAATGAGCAGTTCTTC CASSLTRIPYNEQFF
- TRBJ1-2 TRBD1 TRBV30 TGTGCCTGGACCCGGGTGGGACAGGGAAAGGGTGGCTACACCTTC CAWTRVGQGKGGYTF
- TRBJ1-1 - TRBV3-1/TRBV3-2 TGTGCCAGCAGCCAAGAAGATAGGGCGTGGGGTGAAGCTTTCTTT CASSQEDRAWGEAFF
- TRBJ2-3 - TRBV6-2/TRBV6-3 TGTGCCAGCAGCCTCGGGGATACGCAGTATTTT CASSLGDTQYF
once TRBJ1-2 - TRBV29-1 TGCAGCGTGACAACAGGGAGTGGCTACACCTTC CSVTTGSGYTF
- TRBJ1-5 TRBD1 TRBV5-6 TGTGCCAGCCTGCGGCAGGGGGAAAATCAGCCCCAGCATTTT CASLRQGENQPQHF
once TRBJ1-2 TRBD1 TRBV12-3/TRBV12-4 TGTGCCAGCAGTTCCGGGACAGGAGCAGGCTACACCTTC CASSSGTGAGYTF
- TRBJ2-7 - TRBV30 TGTGCCTGGAGTGTCTCAGATTACGAGCAGTACTTC CAWSVSDYEQYF
- TRBJ2-5 - TRBV24-1 TGTGCCACCGCCGAGGGAGAGACCCAGTACTTC CATAEGETQYF
- TRBJ2-5 TRBD1 TRBV27 TGTGCCAGCAGCCGAGGGGCAGGGGGCGCCCCACAAGAGACCCAGTACTTC CASSRGAGGAPQETQYF
- TRBJ2-1 TRBD2 TRBV28 TGTGCCAGCAGTCCCTCAGGACTAGCCCGGGGTGAGCAGTTCTTC CASSPSGLARGEQFF
- TRBJ2-1 - TRBV6-5 TGTGCCAGCAGTTTAGGAAGAATCAATGAGCAGTTCTTC CASSLGRINEQFF
- TRBJ2-1 TRBD2 TRBV30 TGTGCCTGGAGTAGAGGTCTAGCGGGAGCTAGTGAGCAGTTCTTC CAWSRGLAGASEQFF
- TRBJ2-5 TRBD2 TRBV30 TGTGCCTGGAAAATAGCGGGAGGAGCCCAAGAGACCCAGTACTTC CAWKIAGGAQETQYF
- TRBJ2-5 TRBD1 TRBV3-1/TRBV3-2 TGTGCCAGCAGCCAGACGACAGGGGAAGAGACCCAGTACTTC CASSQTTGEETQYF
- TRBJ2-7 - TRBV28 TGTGCCAGCACCTCCCTGGGGTACGAGCAGTACTTC CASTSLGYEQYF
- TRBJ1-4 - TRBV5-1 TGCGCCAGCAGCTTACAGGGCTTTAATGAAAAACTGTTTTTT CASSLQGFNEKLFF
- TRBJ2-3 - TRBV15 TGTGCCACCAAGGATGTCGGGGGAGTCACAGATACGCAGTATTTT CATKDVGGVTDTQYF
few TRBJ2-7 TRBD2 TRBV6-2/TRBV6-3 TGTGCCAGCAGCGAGCGAGGACTAGAATACGAGCAGTACTTC CASSERGLEYEQYF
- TRBJ1-1 TRBD1 TRBV27 TGTGCCAGCAGCCACAGGGGAAACACTGAAGCTTTCTTT CASSHRGNTEAFF
- TRBJ2-1 - TRBV12-5 TGTGCTAGTGGATATACAGTAAACAATGAGCAGTTCTTC CASGYTVNNEQFF
- TRBJ2-1 TRBD2 TRBV18 TGTGCCAGCTCACCACCTAACGGGGGGGCCCACAATGAGCAGTTCTTC CASSPPNGGAHNEQFF
- TRBJ1-6 - TRBV7-8 TGTGCCAGCAGCTTTAGGGACCCAAATTCACCCCTCCACTTT CASSFRDPNSPLHF
- TRBJ1-2 - TRBV27 TGTGCCAGCCTCAGGCTTGGCAGCCCCAACTATGGCTACACCTTC CASLRLGSPNYGYTF
- TRBJ1-1 - TRBV5-6 TGTGCCAGCAGCTTGGAGCGGGGTCGTACTGAAGCTTTCTTT CASSLERGRTEAFF
- TRBJ2-2 TRBD2 TRBV14 TGTGCCAGCAGCTCCCGACTAGCGGGAGGGTTCGGGGAGCTGTTTTTT CASSSRLAGGFGELFF
- TRBJ2-5 - TRBV7-8 TGTGCCAGCAGCCGTGACAGACAAGAGACCCAGTACTTC CASSRDRQETQYF
- TRBJ2-7 - TRBV3-1/TRBV3-2 TGTGCCAGCAGCCAATCCGACGAGCAGTACTTC CASSQSDEQYF
few TRBJ1-6 - TRBV4-2 TGTGCCAGCAGCCATGAGGAAACCTCCTATAATTCACCCCTCCACTTT CASSHEETSYNSPLHF
- TRBJ2-3 - TRBV5-4 TGTGCCAGTAGCGCACAGGATAGAGGCACAGATACGCAGTATTTT CASSAQDRGTDTQYF
- TRBJ2-1 - TRBV5-1 TGCGCCAGCAGCTACTACAATGAGCAGTTCTTC CASSYYNEQFF
- TRBJ1-6 TRBD1 TRBV19 TGTGCCAGTAGTGCGGTTTGGGACAGCTTTAATTCACCCCTCCACTTT CASSAVWDSFNSPLHF
- TRBJ1-5 - TRBV28 TGTGCCAGCTTTCGTTATAGCAATCAGCCCCAGCATTTT CASFRYSNQPQHF
- TRBJ2-2 - TRBV6-5 TGTGCCAGCAGTTACTCGGTCCAGGGGGGGCGCAGGGAGCTGTTTTTT CASSYSVQGGRRELFF
- TRBJ2-1 - TRBV24-1 TGTGCCACCAGTGATTCTGCCTTCAAGCAGTTCTTC CATSDSAFKQFF
- TRBJ1-6 TRBD1 TRBV24-1 TGTGCCACCAGTCCCCGGACAGGGCACGTACTAACGAGTTCACCCCTCCACTTT CATSPRTGHVLTSSPLHF
- TRBJ1-3 TRBD1 TRBV10-3 TGTGCCACCGGGGGACAGGCTGGAAACACCATATATTTT CATGGQAGNTIYF
- TRBJ1-1 - TRBV19 TGTGCCAGTAAGGTGGGCTACACTGAAGCTTTCTTT CASKVGYTEAFF
- TRBJ1-1 - TRBV11-2 TGTGCCAGCAGCCGACAGCAGGGGCAGAACACTGAAGCTTTCTTT CASSRQQGQNTEAFF
- TRBJ2-1 TRBD1 TRBV6-5 TGTGCCAGCAGGCCCGGGACAGGGAGCAATGAGCAGTTCTTC CASRPGTGSNEQFF
- TRBJ2-3 - TRBV13 TGTGCCAGCAGCTTAGAGAGGGCCGTTGATACGCAGTATTTT CASSLERAVDTQYF
- TRBJ1-5 TRBD1 TRBV5-1 TGCGCCAGCAGGAGAGAGACAGGGGCACAGCCCCAGCATTTT CASRRETGAQPQHF
- TRBJ1-4 - TRBV28 TGTGCCAGCAACCGGCACATGGGGATAACTAATGAAAAACTGTTTTTT CASNRHMGITNEKLFF
- TRBJ1-5 - TRBV6-1 TGTGCCAGCAGTGAATTTCCTAATCAGCCCCAGCATTTT CASSEFPNQPQHF
- TRBJ1-5 - TRBV7-8 TGTGCCAGCAGCTTTGAGCGGGGCAATCAGCCCCAGCATTTT CASSFERGNQPQHF
- TRBJ2-2 TRBD1 TRBV30 TGTGCCTGGAGTGTTTTCGTAGACAGGGGCGGCACCGGGGAGCTGTTTTTT CAWSVFVDRGGTGELFF
- TRBJ2-1 TRBD1 TRBV6-5 TGTGCCAGCATGGACAGGGCGAAAGAGCAGTTCTTC CASMDRAKEQFF
- TRBJ2-3 TRBD2 TRBV5-1 TGCGCCAGCAGCTTGGGACTAGCGGGGCCGCTCAATACGCAGTATTTT CASSLGLAGPLNTQYF
- TRBJ2-5 - TRBV10-2 TGCGCCAGCGGGGTCCAGTGGGGTAAAGAGACCCAGTACTTC CASGVQWGKETQYF
- TRBJ2-5 TRBD2 TRBV5-1 TGCGCCAGCAGCTTTTCTAGCGGAGAGGGAGAGACCCAGTACTTC CASSFSSGEGETQYF
- TRBJ1-1 TRBD1 TRBV9 TGTGCCGGGGGACAGGGGCTGAACACTGAAGCTTTCTTT CAGGQGLNTEAFF
- TRBJ1-5 - TRBV5-5 TGTGCCAGCAGCGCCGCAGGTCAGCCCCAGCATTTT CASSAAGQPQHF
once TRBJ1-1 - TRBV19 TGTGCCAGTAGTATGGTCCAGAGTCAAGCTTTCTTT CASSMVQSQAFF